This T cell receptor beta chain was found in a study of blood T cell repertoires in COVID-19 (dated by TCRdb to 2020 to 2022). Regarding the research as a whole: Samples covering the acute and convalescent phases of COVID-19 were provided by collaborators in the United States, Italy and Spain. The prospective study material was composed of cDNA or gDNA derived from T cells, B-cell-depleted T cells, or PBMCs. The dataset comprised deeply sampled blood TCRbeta repertoires from subjects exposed to, actively infected with, or recovered from COVID-19. The repertoires were released in a freely available public database intended as a resource for research on the immune response to SARS-CoV-2. The samples were drawn from the first 160 participants of the ongoing ImmuneRACE study and from 1,200 or so subjects provided by 6 global collaborators. The sample metadata nearly always contained a de-identified subject ID, COVID-19 status, age in years and sex. Where available, HLA class I and class II types were taken from metadata supplied by the sample provider and were not determined by assay-based typing. Overall study results and their limits: The quantity of clinical and demographic metadata differed by source and by participant and was supplied without curation.

Of note for this clone: Its antigen is unknown. No much larger clone is present one base from it, and per-base qualities are unavailable.

TCRbeta CDR3 regions were amplified from genomic DNA using the immunoSEQ Assay, a bias-controlled multiplex PCR. Regarding the original processing steps: The number of nucleated cells in each sample was estimated by amplification of reference gene primers within the assay. To quantify the absolute abundance of each unique TCRbeta CDR3 rearrangement, sequence reads were collapsed and filtered. For each sample, productive Simpson clonality was calculated as the square root of Simpson's diversity index over productive rearrangements. Drawn from immuneACCESS, this table holds only the in-frame rearrangements with V and J called that TCRdb kept. Clones are partly lost; checked studies trace under half to an unresolved V gene and leave the rest unexplained. Clonal size and the V and J genes are those of that table, whereas D and trimming came from the DNA. In this sample the table shows more than 150,000 clones, 70% to 85% of which occur a single time. Clones ranked in the top ten supply approximately 13% of the sample.

V is reduced by 4 bases and J by 7 bases, leaving a spacing of 10 bases between them. The cysteine opens and the phenylalanine closes a CDR3 of 12 amino acids. The kept DNA is CDR3 alone, 36 bases in frame from the first base. From the germline V gene, CDR1 is SGHTA and CDR2 is FQGNSA. A second Seattle source provided samples from volunteer blood donors who had recovered from COVID-19. Each collaborating institution followed its own protocols to collect whole blood in K2EDTA tubes. Collaborator samples were shipped for TCRbeta analysis as frozen whole blood, isolated PBMCs, or DNA extracted from either sample type.

The TCR sequence derives from a man over 45 who had recovered from COVID-19. The sequence joins TRBV7-2 to TRBJ1-2, with the D gene call left open. The sequenced material came from peripheral blood. CDR3 region: CASSSPSSGYTF. Read as DNA, the sequence is TGTGCCAGCAGCTCTCCTTCCAGTGGCTACACCTTC.